A selection of T cell receptor beta chains follows, all from one sample in a study of blood T cells in healthy people across ages. TCRdb redid the calling of the 5' RACE reads with MiXCR, one entry per CDR3 protein. Found here are roughly 560,000 distinct CDR3 sequences, about 24% of them singletons; the top ten hold roughly 9.4%. The same specimen was also included in a second study, on T cells of mothers and their children.

Sequenced input: blood. The receptors come from a boy younger than 18 in good health. CDR3s include the opening cysteine and the closing phenylalanine or tryptophan. Fields, in order: V gene, J gene, D gene, clone size, CDR3 protein, CDR3 DNA. D genes are given only for firm matches. Clone size is stated in some rows and not others, as once, few, many or a class when expanded.

TRBV7-8	TRBJ2-5	TRBD1	few	CASSSETGGKETQYF	TGTGCCAGCAGCTCAGAAACAGGGGGCAAAGAGACCCAGTACTTC
TRBV29-1	TRBJ1-1	-	-	CSVDRGNTEAFF	TGCAGCGTTGATAGGGGGAACACTGAAGCTTTCTTT
TRBV6-2/TRBV6-3	TRBJ2-1	-	few	CASSSIRDGVYNEQFF	TGTGCCAGCAGTTCCATTCGGGACGGCGTGTACAATGAGCAGTTCTTC
TRBV6-5	TRBJ2-5	-	few	CASSYSRVSRETQYF	TGTGCCAGCAGTTATTCCCGGGTTAGTCGGGAGACCCAGTACTTC
TRBV24-1	TRBJ2-3	TRBD1	many	CATSDPGQGDTDTQYF	TGTGCCACCAGTGATCCGGGACAGGGGGACACAGATACGCAGTATTTT
TRBV11-2	TRBJ1-1	TRBD1	few	CASSLETGFVSSTEAFF	TGTGCCAGCAGCTTAGAGACAGGGTTTGTTTCAAGCACTGAAGCTTTCTTT
TRBV20-1	TRBJ1-1	-	-	CSARLMTHTEAFF	TGCAGTGCTAGATTAATGACGCACACTGAAGCTTTCTTT
TRBV27	TRBJ2-3	TRBD2	few	CASSTSGRVYF	TGTGCCAGCAGCACTAGCGGGAGAGTGTATTTT
TRBV6-6	TRBJ1-1	TRBD1	few	CASSYSPGQGDAEAFF	TGTGCCAGCAGTTATTCCCCGGGACAGGGGGATGCTGAAGCTTTCTTT
TRBV20-1	TRBJ2-3	TRBD2	once	CSATPSSGVTDTQYF	TGCAGTGCCACTCCTTCCAGCGGGGTAACAGATACGCAGTATTTT
TRBV3-1	TRBJ2-1	TRBD2	few	CASSRLLAGNEQFF	TGTGCCAGCAGCCGCCTACTAGCGGGGAATGAGCAGTTCTTC
TRBV28	TRBJ2-1	-	few	CASSSTSFNEQFF	TGTGCCAGCAGTTCCACTTCCTTCAATGAGCAGTTCTTC
TRBV12-3/TRBV12-4	TRBJ2-7	-	-	CASSYSATDYEQYF	TGTGCCAGCAGTTATAGTGCGACAGACTACGAGCAGTACTTC
TRBV4-1	TRBJ2-1	-	-	CASSQLRGTVYNEQFF	TGCGCCAGCAGCCAACTTCGCGGGACAGTCTACAATGAGCAGTTCTTC
TRBV19	TRBJ2-7	TRBD2	-	CASSPPAGAAYEQYF	TGTGCCAGTAGCCCTCCGGCGGGAGCTGCCTACGAGCAGTACTTC
TRBV12-3/TRBV12-4	TRBJ2-7	TRBD1	-	CASSSRGLSLYEQYF	TGTGCCAGCAGTAGTAGGGGGCTGAGTCTCTACGAGCAGTACTTC
TRBV6-6	TRBJ2-7	-	-	CASSYSGGAPYEQYF	TGTGCCAGCAGTTACTCAGGGGGGGCCCCCTACGAGCAGTACTTC
TRBV4-2	TRBJ2-7	TRBD1	few	CASSQEGQSSYEQYF	TGTGCCAGCAGCCAAGAGGGACAGAGCTCCTACGAGCAGTACTTC
TRBV9	TRBJ1-1	-	few	CASSTSGGAWTEAFF	TGTGCCAGCAGCACCAGCGGTGGGGCATGGACTGAAGCTTTCTTT
TRBV20-1	TRBJ2-1	TRBD1	few	CSAPDRGQGSYNEQFF	TGCAGTGCCCCGGACAGGGGGCAGGGTTCCTACAATGAGCAGTTCTTC
TRBV24-1	TRBJ1-2	-	few	CATSDPSAGYDGYTF	TGCGCCACCAGTGACCCCTCTGCAGGGTATGATGGCTACACCTTC
TRBV30	TRBJ2-1	-	-	CAWSTQGYEQFF	TGTGCCTGGAGTACACAGGGCTATGAGCAGTTCTTC